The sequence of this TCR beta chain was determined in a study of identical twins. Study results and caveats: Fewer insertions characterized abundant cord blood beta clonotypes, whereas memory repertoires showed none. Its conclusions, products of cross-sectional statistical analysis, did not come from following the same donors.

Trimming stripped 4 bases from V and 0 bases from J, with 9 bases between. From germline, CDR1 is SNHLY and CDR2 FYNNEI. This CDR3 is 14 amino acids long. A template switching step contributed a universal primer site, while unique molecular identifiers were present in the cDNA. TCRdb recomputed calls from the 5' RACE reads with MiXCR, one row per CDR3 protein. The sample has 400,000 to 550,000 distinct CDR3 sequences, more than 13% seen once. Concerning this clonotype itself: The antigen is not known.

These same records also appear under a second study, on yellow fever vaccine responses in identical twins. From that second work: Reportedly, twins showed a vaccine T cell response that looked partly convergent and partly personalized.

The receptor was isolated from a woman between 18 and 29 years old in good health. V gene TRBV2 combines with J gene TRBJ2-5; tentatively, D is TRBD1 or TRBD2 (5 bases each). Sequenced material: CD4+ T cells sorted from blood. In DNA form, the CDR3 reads TGTGCCAGCAGTGGGAGGACACACCAAGAGACCCAGTACTTC. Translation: CASSGRTHQETQYF.